Listed here are 32 T cell receptor beta chains from one sample, sequenced in a study of cytomegalovirus exposure and HLA in healthy donors. Primers for the PCR totalled 60 Vbeta and 13 Jbeta. TCRdb's copy holds only in-frame clones and misses some; the assay was immunoSEQ multiplex PCR. Seen here are roughly 180,000 clones, around four fifths observed once, and the top ten hold roughly 13%. Sequences were obtained from PBMCs. The receptor set was obtained from a woman between 45 and 60 years old in good health and CMV-seropositive.

The chain combines TRBV7-6 with TRBJ2-5; TRBD1 aligns across 7 bases. The CDR3 is 14 amino acids. The germline V gene has CDR1 SGHVS and CDR2 FNYEAQ. The V gene end was trimmed by 0 bases and the J gene end by 7 bases; junction bases not matched to a gene: 5. In nucleotides, the CDR3 is TGTGCCAGCAGCTTAGCGACAGGGTGGGGGACCCAGTACTTC. Translating it yields CASSLATGWGTQYF.

With respect to this clone: The sample has other DNA sequences that encode this CDR3 too. The rearrangement uses TRBV27 and TRBJ1-3; no reliable D call. Germline values: CDR1 MNHEY, CDR2 SMNVEV (reference sequence). V lost 6 bases and J lost 4, with 10 bases in between. This CDR3 comprises 13 residues. In nucleotides, the CDR3 is TGTGCCAGCAGCCTATCCCCCGGAAACACCATATATTTT. Amino acid sequence: CASSLSPGNTIYF.

The genes are TRBV5-1 and TRBJ2-7; weak D call: TRBD1 (6 bases). The CDR3 contains 15 residues. V dropped 5 bases and J dropped 0 bases, with 15 bases sitting between them. Germline loops: CDR1 SGHRS, CDR2 YFSETQ. The CDR3 is CASRRTPGHSYEQYF. CDR3 coding DNA: TGCGCCAGCAGACGAACCCCGGGACACTCCTACGAGCAGTACTTC.

The chain employs TRBV19 and TRBJ1-1; 10 nucleotides line up with TRBD1. V lost 5 bases, J lost 2 bases, and 8 bases stayed unmatched. CDR3 length: 16 amino acids. Germline values: CDR1 LNHDA, CDR2 SQIVND (reference sequence). Written as DNA, the CDR3 is TGTGCCAGTAGTCCGGGACAGGGGAGTTTTAACACTGAAGCTTTCTTT. Amino acid sequence: CASSPGQGSFNTEAFF.

This chain connects TRBV6-1 to TRBJ1-4; no firm D call. Looked up from germline, CDR1 is MNHNS and CDR2 is SASEGT. V lost 6 bases and J lost 0, with 8 bases in between. The CDR3 is 14 amino acids. The DNA for the CDR3 is TGTGCCAGCAGGATGACTTCAACTAATGAAAAACTGTTTTTT. This encodes CASRMTSTNEKLFF.

This chain uses TRBV27 with TRBJ1-4; 7 positions match TRBD1. The ends lost 0 bases at V and 5 bases at J; junction bases unmatched: 3. The germline CDR1 and CDR2 sequences are MNHEY and SMNVEV (reference sequence). This CDR3 has 15 residues. The CDR3 bases are TGTGCCAGCAGTTTATCGGCGACAGGGAATGAAAAACTGTTTTTT. Translated: CASSLSATGNEKLFF.

A note on this clone: The junction departs from germline at one end; a sequencing error may be responsible. V usage is TRBV5-1 and J usage is TRBJ1-5, with TRBD1 matching over 9 bases. The CDR3 contains 15 residues. The germline V gene encodes CDR1 SGHRS and CDR2 YFSETQ. This chain's CDR3 is CASSLGQGLNQPQHF. CDR3 bases: TGCGCCAGCAGTTTGGGACAGGGACTCAATCAGCCCCAGCATTTT. The full variable domain, with the rest looked up from reference TRBV5-1 and TRBJ1-5, is KAGVTQTPRYLIKTRGQQVTLSCSPISGHRSVSWYQQTPGQGLQFLFEYFSETQRNKGNFPGRFSGRQFSNSRSEMNVSTLELGDSALYLCASSLGQGLNQPQHFGDGTRLSIL.

The genes are TRBV6-5 and TRBJ2-1; a possible D gene is TRBD2 (5 bases). CDR3 size: 13 residues. CDR1 MNHEY and CDR2 SVGAGI come from the germline V gene. V was pared by 6 bases and J by 6 bases, with 12 bases between. CDR3 sequence reads: CASRPPGSNEQFF. Here the CDR3 DNA reads TGTGCCAGCAGGCCACCGGGGAGCAATGAGCAGTTCTTC.

This clone turned up a few times. The gene calls are TRBV6-5 and TRBJ2-7, with 10 positions matching TRBD1. CDR1 is MNHEY, CDR2 SVGAGI, per germline. V lost 0 bases and J lost 6; bases outside the gene matches: 5. The CDR3 runs to 15 residues. DNA of the CDR3: TGTGCCAGCAGTTACTCGAGACAGGGGGCGGGCGAGCAGTACTTC. Translation gives CASSYSRQGAGEQYF.

The chain combines TRBV7-2 with TRBJ2-2; TRBD2 aligns across 14 bases. The CDR3 is 18 residues long. J lost 1 base, V lost 4 bases, and 5 bases had no gene match. Germline loops: CDR1 SGHTA, CDR2 FQGNSA. The CDR3 loop is CASSSRLAGGKNTGELFF. CDR3 DNA sequence: TGTGCCAGCAGCTCTCGACTAGCGGGGGGGAAGAACACCGGGGAGCTGTTTTTT.

This clone was counted a single time. This chain links TRBV7-6 with TRBJ1-6; 11 bases are a match to TRBD1. CDR1 is SGHVS and CDR2 is FNYEAQ in the germline V gene. The V segment lost 2 bases and the J segment 7 bases; nucleotides outside the gene matches: 10. The CDR3 has 18 amino acids. In DNA form, the CDR3 reads TGTGCCAGCAGCTTATTATACAACGGGGACAGGGGGAATTCACCCCTCCACTTT. Residues: CASSLLYNGDRGNSPLHF.

The V gene is TRBV18, the J gene TRBJ1-3; D might be TRBD1 (5 bases). The CDR3 runs to 16 residues. V was pared by 1 base and J by 0 bases, with 10 bases between. Germline loops: CDR1 KGHSH, CDR2 LQKENI. The CDR3, as DNA: TGTGCCAGCTCACCACGGGGGGAAGACTCTGGAAACACCATATATTTT. Residues: CASSPRGEDSGNTIYF. Variable domain in full (rest from reference TRBV18 and TRBJ1-3): NAGVMQNPRHLVRRRGQEARLRCSPMKGHSHVYWYRQLPEEGLKFMVYLQKENIIDESGMPKERFSAEFPKEGPSILRIQQVVRGDSAAYFCASSPRGEDSGNTIYFGEGSWLTVV.

The chain joins TRBV6-1 to TRBJ1-5; D is perhaps TRBD1 (6 bases). The CDR3 is made up of 14 amino acids. CDR1 is MNHNS, CDR2 SASEGT, per germline. The ends were cut back, 11 bases at V and 1 base at J, with 15 bases in the middle. CDR3 region: CALEGHLSNQPQHF. The CDR3 DNA reads as TGTGCCCTCGAGGGACACCTGAGCAATCAGCCCCAGCATTTT.

This rearrangement joins TRBV6-1 to TRBJ1-2; D uncertain. The V gene lost 8 bases and the J gene lost 2 bases, with 12 bases spanning the gap. CDR1 is MNHNS and CDR2 is SASEGT in the germline V gene. The CDR3 runs 13 residues. Here the CDR3 reads CASRRGGNYGYTF. CDR3 coding DNA: TGTGCCAGCCGCCGGGGAGGGAACTATGGCTACACCTTC.

The chain uses TRBV5-6 and TRBJ1-4; D is possibly TRBD1 (6 bases). Germline V gene sequence: CDR1 SGHDT, CDR2 YYEEEE. CDR3 length: 18 residues. V lost 6 bases to trimming and J lost 0 bases, with 21 bases between them. CDR3 loop: CASKLMIRGTSTNEKLFF. CDR3 nucleotide sequence: TGTGCCAGCAAACTGATGATCAGGGGAACTTCAACTAATGAAAAACTGTTTTTT. The full variable domain, in which reference TRBV5-6 and TRBJ1-4 provide the parts outside the CDR3, is DAGVTQSPTHLIKTRGQQVTLRCSPKSGHDTVSWYQQALGQGPQFIFQYYEEEERQRGNFPDRFSGHQFPNYSSELNVNALLLGDSALYLCASKLMIRGTSTNEKLFFGSGTQLSVL.

This clone has just a few counts. Other DNA sequences within the sample encode an identical CDR3. The chain is built from TRBV18 and TRBJ2-7; 7 bases align to TRBD2. V lost 2 bases and J lost 4; bases outside the gene matches: 5. The germline V gene encodes CDR1 KGHSH and CDR2 LQKENI. This CDR3 has 14 residues. The CDR3 region has the DNA TGTGCCAGCTCACCAGTCAGCGGGGCATACGAGCAGTACTTC. It yields the protein CASSPVSGAYEQYF.

This clone came up a few times. At one of its ends the junction is not consistent with the germline gene, which may arise from a read error. The chain couples TRBV7-9 to TRBJ2-2; 8 positions agree with TRBD2. CDR1 is SEHNR and CDR2 is FQNEAQ in the germline V gene (reference sequence). This CDR3 contains 16 residues. The CDR3 DNA reads as TGTTCCAGCAGCTTAGTCTGGACTAGCCGGGTCGGGGAGCTGTTTTTT. Residues: CSSSLVWTSRVGELFF.

The table lists this clone with a few counts. This chain joins TRBV5-6 and TRBJ2-2, with 10 bases identical to TRBD1. Germline CDR1 reads SGHDT; CDR2 reads YYEEEE. The V segment lost 3 bases and the J segment 4 bases; nucleotides outside the gene matches: 6. The CDR3 consists of 16 residues. CDR3 nucleotides: TGTGCCAGCAGCTACAGGACAGGGGGTCGCACCGGGGAGCTGTTTTTT. Its protein is CASSYRTGGRTGELFF.

J is TRBJ1-1 and V is TRBV13; D is perhaps TRBD1 (6 bases). This CDR3 contains 15 residues. The germline V gene has CDR1 PRHDT and CDR2 FYEKMQ (reference sequence). Trimming stripped 5 bases from V and 4 bases from J, with 17 bases between. The CDR3 is CASSGTGRGFTEAFF. The DNA of the CDR3 is TGTGCCAGCAGCGGGACTGGGAGGGGGTTCACTGAAGCTTTCTTT.

This sequence joins TRBV6-1 and TRBJ2-7, with TRBD2 identical over 7 bases. CDR1 and CDR2 (germline): MNHNS, SASEGT. The V and J ends lost 6 bases and 2 bases, in that order; junction bases with no gene match: 7. The CDR3 is 14 amino acids. The CDR3 sequence is CASRGGIPAYEQYF. The CDR3 region has the DNA TGTGCCAGCAGGGGGGGGATCCCCGCCTACGAGCAGTACTTC.

The gene calls are TRBV7-3 and TRBJ2-5; the D gene is possibly TRBD2 (7 bases). The CDR3 spans 14 residues. CDR1 and CDR2 (germline): SGHTA, FQGTGA. Trimming pared 1 base from V and 14 bases from J, leaving 20 bases between. In DNA, the CDR3 is TGTGCCAGCAGCTTAAAGGAGGGGGGGGTACCCCTTTACTTC. This codes for CASSLKEGGVPLYF.

The chain combines TRBV25-1 with TRBJ1-2, with TRBD1 identical over 9 bases. The junction had 7 bases not matched to a gene; V was cut back by 5 bases and J by 6 bases. Per germline, CDR1 MGHDK and CDR2 SYGVNS. The CDR3 runs to 14 residues. CDR3 DNA sequence: TGTGCCAGCAGTACACGTACAGGGGGCAATGGCTACACCTTC. It translates to CASSTRTGGNGYTF.

This clone was seen a single time. The CDR3 nucleotides read TGTGCCAGCAGCCAAGGGGAAGACAGCGGGGGCACAGATACGCAGTATTTT. It encodes CASSQGEDSGGTDTQYF. V gene TRBV4-2 combines with J gene TRBJ2-3; the match to TRBD2 covers 7 bases. After removal of 1 base from V and 1 base from J, the junction contained 8 bases not matched to a gene. The CDR3 contains 17 residues. The germline CDR1 and CDR2 sequences are LGHNA and YNFKEQ.

The rearrangement uses TRBV11-2 and TRBJ1-2; D is unresolved. The CDR3 contains 13 residues. V gave up 10 bases and J gave up 4 bases, with 16 bases separating them. Germline V gene sequence: CDR1 SGHAT, CDR2 FQNNGV. CDR3 DNA sequence: TGTGCCACCACTCAGCCCGCGGCCTATGGCTACACCTTC. It codes for CATTQPAAYGYTF.

This clone was seen a few times. J is TRBJ1-5 and V is TRBV6-1; possible D gene TRBD1, 6 bases. Trimming took off 8 bases at V and 6 bases at J, with 17 bases between the two ends. Germline CDR1 reads MNHNS; CDR2 reads SASEGT. This CDR3 spans 14 amino acids. CDR3 in amino acids: CASPLPQGSQPQHF. As DNA, the CDR3 is TGTGCCAGCCCGTTACCTCAGGGGAGTCAGCCCCAGCATTTT.

V and J are TRBV7-3 and TRBJ2-1, with a tentative D call TRBD1 (5 bases). V lost 2 bases and J 5 bases, leaving 7 bases between the germline ends. Per germline, CDR1 SGHTA and CDR2 FQGTGA. This CDR3 spans 13 amino acids. DNA for the CDR3: TGTGCCAGCAGCTTATCACAGGACAATGAGCAGTTCTTC. Translating gives CASSLSQDNEQFF.

This clone has more than one count but fewer than ten. The junction and the germline gene differ at one end; a read error may be behind it. The chain employs TRBV7-7 and TRBJ2-5, with 11 bases that match TRBD2. The CDR3 length is 16 residues. CDR1 is SSHAT and CDR2 is FNYEAQ in the germline V gene (reference sequence). The CDR3 protein is CASSVGRLAGRETQYF. CDR3 DNA: TGTGCTAGCAGCGTTGGTCGACTAGCGGGGAGAGAGACCCAGTACTTC.

The chain couples TRBV6-1 to TRBJ2-1; TRBD2 agrees at 8 bases. The V gene's germline CDR1 is MNHNS and CDR2 SASEGT. The CDR3 has 15 amino acids. V lost 5 bases and J lost 8; bases outside the gene matches: 11. The CDR3 nucleotides are TGTGCCAGCAGTTTCGCGGGGGGCCGATCCCATGAGCAGTTCTTC. Protein product: CASSFAGGRSHEQFF.

CDR3 DNA: TGTGCCAGCAGCTTAGTGACAGAAGAGACCCAGTACTTC. Translation: CASSLVTEETQYF. The chain couples TRBV7-8 to TRBJ2-5; tentative D call: TRBD1 (5 bases). With 1 base removed from V and 3 bases from J, the gap between germline ends came to 6 bases. The germline CDR1 and CDR2 sequences are SGHVS and FQNEAQ. The CDR3 is 13 amino acids. Full variable domain (outside the CDR3, taken from reference TRBV7-8 and TRBJ2-5): GAGVSQSPRYKVAKRGQDVALRCDPISGHVSLFWYQQALGQGPEFLTYFQNEAQLDKSGLPSDRFFAERPEGSVSTLKIQRTQQEDSAVYLCASSLVTEETQYFGPGTRLLVL.

V is TRBV19 and J is TRBJ1-5; a possible D gene is TRBD1 (6 bases). Looked up from germline, CDR1 is LNHDA and CDR2 is SQIVND (reference sequence). The CDR3 extends over 15 amino acids. Trimming pared 6 bases from V and 0 bases from J, leaving 12 bases between. The CDR3 sequence is CASSRGGYSNQPQHF. The DNA for the CDR3 is TGTGCCAGTAGCCGGGGGGGCTATAGCAATCAGCCCCAGCATTTT.

V usage is TRBV5-1 and J usage is TRBJ2-7; 10 bases fit TRBD1. The CDR3 spans 15 residues. V dropped 4 bases and J dropped 5; count of bases not matched to a gene: 9. In germline, CDR1 is SGHRS, CDR2 YFSETQ. This CDR3 reads CASSHRTGGNNEQYF. The CDR3 DNA reads as TGCGCCAGCAGCCACAGGACAGGGGGGAACAACGAGCAGTACTTC.

This chain links TRBV7-6 with TRBJ2-1; 7 bases map to TRBD1. V lost 5 bases, J lost 3 bases, and 7 bases stayed unmatched. The germline V gene has CDR1 SGHVS and CDR2 FNYEAQ. The length of the CDR3 is 15 residues. The CDR3: CASSTWTGVYNEQFF. The DNA for the CDR3 is TGTGCCAGCAGCACATGGACAGGAGTCTACAATGAGCAGTTCTTC.